One T cell receptor beta chain is described in this entry. This clone's antigen is unknown. There are no base qualities to consult, and no much larger clone falls within one base. The sample contains more than one DNA sequence encoding this CDR3. For CDR1 and CDR2, the germline V gene lists LGHNA and YSLEER. The CDR3 spans 16 residues, from the cysteine through the phenylalanine. Only the CDR3 DNA stays, 48 bases, in frame from base 1. Here V drops 1 base and J drops 0 bases, and the junction holds 0 bases not matched to any gene. This entry belongs to a study of shared T cell receptors in the human thymus (dated by TCRdb to about 2021). About the full investigation: The study investigated the way shared, self-reactive T-cell receptor alpha chains are produced in the human thymus.

The library came from the immunoSEQ multiplex PCR assay. TCRdb took this table from immuneACCESS and kept in-frame rearrangements with V and J called. Such tables lack part of the clones; where checked against another copy, unresolved V genes explain under half of the gap, and the rest is unexplained. The sample yields 700,000 or so clones; approximately 85% were counted once. Around 0.0099% of the sample is held by the ten biggest clonotypes. These data were also reused for a study on human thymus T cells. Reported in the second study: Donors were immunologically healthy infants undergoing open corrective cardiac surgery for congenital heart defects in Finland. Thymus tissue was obtained as surgical resects removed during corrective cardiac surgery. Usage of V and J gene segments appeared to be biased in both the thymic and the peripheral blood repertoires. According to the related research, thymic TCR repertoires were highly overlapping among unrelated individuals. The study characterized TCR alpha and beta repertoires from seven to nine infant thymus samples and four related peripheral blood samples. Donor ages ranging from roughly 6 to 244 days were recorded, and over 5 male and two female infants were included in the cohort. Thymocytes were released mechanically from tissue and stored at -70 °C as pellets of 10-30 million cells. Genomic DNA was extracted from frozen cell pellets with a QIAsymphony instrument. TCRB and TCRAD loci were amplified from a standardized quantity of quality-controlled genomic DNA using the immunoSEQ multiplex PCR assay. The amplicons covered the V(D)J region and were long enough to include the CDR3 and to identify the V and J genes. The commercial immunoSEQ service was used to sequence amplicons on an Illumina platform. Primer bias and sequencing errors were corrected as previously described, and TCRAD and TCRB definitions were based on the IMGT database. Repertoires were analysed with immunoSEQ Analyzer 3.0 and VDJTools, covering basic statistics, V/J segment usage, diversity estimates, rarefaction and pairwise overlap. Chao1, ChaoE, Efron-Thisted, Shannon and inverse Simpson indices were used to estimate diversity, which was also estimated on datasets down-sampled to the smallest sample. For repertoire overlap, CDR3 nucleotide sequence, V gene and J gene had to match strictly, and clustering was done by Jaccard-based multidimensional scaling. On average, thymus samples gave roughly 800,000 unique TCRB clonotypes, whereas blood samples gave about 92,000.

The chain employs TRBV4-3 and TRBJ2-3; 11 central nucleotides agree with TRBD2. The origin of this receptor is a girl under three years old with a congenital heart defect. Donor details come from another sample of the same person, matched by shared clones. Sample: thymocytes. In nucleotide form, the sequence is TGCGCCAGCAGCCAAGGACTAGCGGGGAGCACAGATACGCAGTATTTT. It is translated as CASSQGLAGSTDTQYF.